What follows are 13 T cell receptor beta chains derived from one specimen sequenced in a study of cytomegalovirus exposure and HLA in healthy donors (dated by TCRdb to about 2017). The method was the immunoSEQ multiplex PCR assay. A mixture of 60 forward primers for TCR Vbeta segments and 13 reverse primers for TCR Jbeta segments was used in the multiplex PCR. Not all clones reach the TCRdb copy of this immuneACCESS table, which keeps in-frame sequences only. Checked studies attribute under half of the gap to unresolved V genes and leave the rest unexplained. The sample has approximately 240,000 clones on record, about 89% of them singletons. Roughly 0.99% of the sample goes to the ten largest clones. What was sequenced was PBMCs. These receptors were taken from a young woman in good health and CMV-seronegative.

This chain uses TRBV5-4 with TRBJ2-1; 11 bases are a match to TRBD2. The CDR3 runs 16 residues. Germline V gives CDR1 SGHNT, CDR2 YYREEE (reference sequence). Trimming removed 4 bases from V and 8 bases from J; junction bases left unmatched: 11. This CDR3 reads CASSPLAGGPSDEQFF. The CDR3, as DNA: TGTGCCAGCAGCCCATTAGCGGGAGGGCCGTCTGATGAGCAGTTCTTC.

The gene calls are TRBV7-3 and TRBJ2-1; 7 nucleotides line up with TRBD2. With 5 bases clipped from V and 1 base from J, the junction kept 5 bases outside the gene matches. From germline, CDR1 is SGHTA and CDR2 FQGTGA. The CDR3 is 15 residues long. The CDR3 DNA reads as TGTGCCAGCAGCCCCGTAGCGGGTTCCTACAATGAGCAGTTCTTC. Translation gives CASSPVAGSYNEQFF.

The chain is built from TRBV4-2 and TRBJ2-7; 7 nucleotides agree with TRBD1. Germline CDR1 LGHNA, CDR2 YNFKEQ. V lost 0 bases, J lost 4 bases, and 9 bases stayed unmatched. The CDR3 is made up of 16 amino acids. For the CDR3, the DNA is TGTGCCAGCAGCCAAGACCCCTTACAGGGGTGGTACGAGCAGTACTTC. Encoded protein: CASSQDPLQGWYEQYF.

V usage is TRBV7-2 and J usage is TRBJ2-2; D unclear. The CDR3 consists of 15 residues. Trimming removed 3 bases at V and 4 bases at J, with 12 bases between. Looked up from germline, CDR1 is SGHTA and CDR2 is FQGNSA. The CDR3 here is CASSFDIVPTGELFF. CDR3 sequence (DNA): TGTGCCAGCAGCTTCGACATCGTCCCCACCGGGGAGCTGTTTTTT.

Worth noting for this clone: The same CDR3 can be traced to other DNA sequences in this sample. The CDR3 sequence is CASSVTGQGSGGANVLTF. The CDR3, as DNA: TGTGCCAGCAGCGTAACTGGGCAGGGGTCGGGCGGGGCCAACGTCCTGACTTTC. The V and J genes are TRBV9 and TRBJ2-6; D may be TRBD1 (6 bases). The CDR3 length is 18 residues. The V gene's germline CDR1 is SGDLS and CDR2 YYNGEE. Between the trimmed V and J ends, which lost 1 base and 4 bases, there was a span of 18 bases.

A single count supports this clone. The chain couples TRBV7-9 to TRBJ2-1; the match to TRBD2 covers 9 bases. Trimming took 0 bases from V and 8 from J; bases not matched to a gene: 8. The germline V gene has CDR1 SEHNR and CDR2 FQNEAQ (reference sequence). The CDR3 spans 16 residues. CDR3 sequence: CASSLAVSGGRHEQFF. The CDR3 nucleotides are TGTGCCAGCAGCTTAGCTGTTAGCGGGGGTCGACATGAGCAGTTCTTC.

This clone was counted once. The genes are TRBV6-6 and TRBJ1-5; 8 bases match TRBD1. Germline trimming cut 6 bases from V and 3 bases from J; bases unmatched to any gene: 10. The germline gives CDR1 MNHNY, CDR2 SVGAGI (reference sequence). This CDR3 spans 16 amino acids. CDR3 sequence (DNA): TGTGCCAGCAGAACCCCCGCGACAGGGGACAATCAGCCCCAGCATTTT. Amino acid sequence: CASRTPATGDNQPQHF.

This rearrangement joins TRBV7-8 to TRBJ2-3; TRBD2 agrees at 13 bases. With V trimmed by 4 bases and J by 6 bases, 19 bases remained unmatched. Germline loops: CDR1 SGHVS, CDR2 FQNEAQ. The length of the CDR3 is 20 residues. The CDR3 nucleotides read TGTGCCAGCAGCTCCCGTCGACTAGCGGGGGGAATTCCCACCCGGGATACGCAGTATTTT. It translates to CASSSRRLAGGIPTRDTQYF.

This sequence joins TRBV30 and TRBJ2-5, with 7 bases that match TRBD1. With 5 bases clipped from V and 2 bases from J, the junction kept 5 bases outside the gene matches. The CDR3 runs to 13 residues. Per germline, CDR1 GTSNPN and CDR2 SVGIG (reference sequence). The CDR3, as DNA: TGTGCCTGGGGACTGACAGGGCAAGAGACCCAGTACTTC. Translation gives CAWGLTGQETQYF.

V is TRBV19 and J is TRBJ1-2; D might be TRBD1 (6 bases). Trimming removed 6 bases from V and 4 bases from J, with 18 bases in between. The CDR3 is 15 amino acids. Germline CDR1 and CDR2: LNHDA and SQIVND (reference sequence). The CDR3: CASSLPWTAFYGYTF. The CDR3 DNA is TGTGCCAGTAGCCTTCCTTGGACAGCCTTCTATGGCTACACCTTC.

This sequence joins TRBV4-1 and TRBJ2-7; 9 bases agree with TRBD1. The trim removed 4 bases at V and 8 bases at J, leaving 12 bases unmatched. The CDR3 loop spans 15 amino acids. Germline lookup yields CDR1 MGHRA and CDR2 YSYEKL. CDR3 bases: TGCGCCAGCAGCCCTCCCGATGACAGGGGGAGGCAGCAGTACTTC. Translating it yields CASSPPDDRGRQQYF.

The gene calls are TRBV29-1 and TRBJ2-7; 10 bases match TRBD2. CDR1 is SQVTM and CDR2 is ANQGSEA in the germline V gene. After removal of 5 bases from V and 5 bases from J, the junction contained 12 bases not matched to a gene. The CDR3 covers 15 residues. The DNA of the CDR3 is TGCAGCGTTCAGGCTAGCGGGAGAGGGGTAAACGAGCAGTACTTC. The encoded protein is CSVQASGRGVNEQYF.

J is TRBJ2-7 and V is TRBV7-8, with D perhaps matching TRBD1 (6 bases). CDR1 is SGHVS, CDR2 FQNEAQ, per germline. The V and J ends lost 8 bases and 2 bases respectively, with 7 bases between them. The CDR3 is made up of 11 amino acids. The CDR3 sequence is CASGQTYEQYF. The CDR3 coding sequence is TGTGCCAGCGGACAGACCTACGAGCAGTACTTC.